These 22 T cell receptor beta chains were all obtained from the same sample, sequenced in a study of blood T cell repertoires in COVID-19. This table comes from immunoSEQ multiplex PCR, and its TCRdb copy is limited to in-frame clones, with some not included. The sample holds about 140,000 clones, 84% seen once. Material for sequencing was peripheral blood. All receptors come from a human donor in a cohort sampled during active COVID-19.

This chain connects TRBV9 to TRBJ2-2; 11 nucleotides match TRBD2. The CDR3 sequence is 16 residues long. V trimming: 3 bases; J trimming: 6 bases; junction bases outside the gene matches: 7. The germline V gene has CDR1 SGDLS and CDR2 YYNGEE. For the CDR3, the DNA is TGTGCCAGCAGCGAGGGGACTAGCGGAACCTCCGGGGAGCTGTTTTTT. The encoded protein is CASSEGTSGTSGELFF.

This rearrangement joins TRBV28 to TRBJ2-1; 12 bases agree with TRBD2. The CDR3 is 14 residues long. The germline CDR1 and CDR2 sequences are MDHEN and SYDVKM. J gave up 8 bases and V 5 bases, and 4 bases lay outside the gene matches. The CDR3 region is CASSLAGGLYEQFF. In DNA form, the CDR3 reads TGTGCCAGCAGTCTAGCGGGGGGGCTCTATGAGCAGTTCTTC.

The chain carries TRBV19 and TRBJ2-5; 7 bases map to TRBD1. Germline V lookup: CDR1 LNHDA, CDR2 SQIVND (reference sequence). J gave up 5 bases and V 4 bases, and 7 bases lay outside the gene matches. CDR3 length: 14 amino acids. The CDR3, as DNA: TGTGCCAGTAGTAAGGGACAGACTGCGGAGACCCAGTACTTC. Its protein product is CASSKGQTAETQYF.

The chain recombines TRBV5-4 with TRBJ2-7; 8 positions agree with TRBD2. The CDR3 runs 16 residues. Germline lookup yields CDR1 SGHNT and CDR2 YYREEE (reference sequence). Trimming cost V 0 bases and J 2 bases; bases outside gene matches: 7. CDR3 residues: CASSLAGRRGAYEQYF. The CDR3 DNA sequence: TGTGCCAGCAGCTTGGCCGGGCGGCGGGGGGCCTACGAGCAGTACTTC.

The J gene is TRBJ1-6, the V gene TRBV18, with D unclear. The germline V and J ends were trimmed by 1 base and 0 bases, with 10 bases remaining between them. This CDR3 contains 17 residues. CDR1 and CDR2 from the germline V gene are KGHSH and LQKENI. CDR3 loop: CASSPRQASSYNSPLHF. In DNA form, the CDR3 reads TGTGCCAGCTCACCACGCCAGGCCAGCTCCTATAATTCACCCCTCCACTTT. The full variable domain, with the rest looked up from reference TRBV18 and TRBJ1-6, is NAGVMQNPRHLVRRRGQEARLRCSPMKGHSHVYWYRQLPEEGLKFMVYLQKENIIDESGMPKERFSAEFPKEGPSILRIQQVVRGDSAAYFCASSPRQASSYNSPLHFGNGTRLTVT.

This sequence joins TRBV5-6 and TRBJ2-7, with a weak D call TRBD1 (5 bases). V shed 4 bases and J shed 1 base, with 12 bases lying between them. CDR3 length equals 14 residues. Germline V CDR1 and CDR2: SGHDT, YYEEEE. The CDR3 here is CASSLPKGSYEQYF. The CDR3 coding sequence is TGTGCCAGCAGCCTCCCTAAGGGGTCCTACGAGCAGTACTTC.

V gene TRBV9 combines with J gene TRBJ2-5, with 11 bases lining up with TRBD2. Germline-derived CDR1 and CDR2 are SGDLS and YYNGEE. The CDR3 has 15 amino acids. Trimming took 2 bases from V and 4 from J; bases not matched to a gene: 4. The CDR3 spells CASSVRLAGGETQYF. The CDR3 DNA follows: TGTGCCAGCAGCGTTAGGCTAGCGGGGGGAGAGACCCAGTACTTC.

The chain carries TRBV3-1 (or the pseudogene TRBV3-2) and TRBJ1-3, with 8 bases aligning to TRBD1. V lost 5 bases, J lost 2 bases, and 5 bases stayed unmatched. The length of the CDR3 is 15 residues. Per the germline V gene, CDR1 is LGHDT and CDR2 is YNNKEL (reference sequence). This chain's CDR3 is CASSTRTGTGNTIYF. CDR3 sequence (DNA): TGTGCCAGCAGCACGCGGACAGGGACTGGAAACACCATATATTTT.

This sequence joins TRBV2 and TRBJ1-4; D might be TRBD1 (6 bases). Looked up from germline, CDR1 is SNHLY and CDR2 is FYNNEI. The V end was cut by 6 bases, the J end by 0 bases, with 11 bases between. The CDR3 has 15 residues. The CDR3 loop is CASREQGTTNEKLFF. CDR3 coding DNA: TGTGCCAGCAGAGAACAGGGCACAACTAATGAAAAACTGTTTTTT.

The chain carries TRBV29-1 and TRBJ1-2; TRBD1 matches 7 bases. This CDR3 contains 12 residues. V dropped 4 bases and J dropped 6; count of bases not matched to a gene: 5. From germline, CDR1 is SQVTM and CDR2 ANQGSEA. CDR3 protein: CSVARGSDGYTF. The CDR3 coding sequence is TGCAGCGTTGCCAGGGGGTCGGATGGCTACACCTTC. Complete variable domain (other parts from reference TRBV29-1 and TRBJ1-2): SAVISQKPSRDICQRGTSLTIQCQVDSQVTMMFWYRQQPGQSLTLIATANQGSEATYESGFVIDKFPISRPNLTFSTLTVSNMSPEDSSIYLCSVARGSDGYTFGSGTRLTVV.

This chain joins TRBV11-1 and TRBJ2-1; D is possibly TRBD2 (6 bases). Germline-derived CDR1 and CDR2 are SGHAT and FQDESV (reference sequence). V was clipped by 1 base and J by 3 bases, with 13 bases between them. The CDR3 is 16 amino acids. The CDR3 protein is CASSLGRGLYYNEQFF. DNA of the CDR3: TGTGCCAGCAGCTTAGGGCGGGGCTTATACTACAATGAGCAGTTCTTC. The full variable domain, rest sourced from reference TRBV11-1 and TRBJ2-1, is EAEVAQSPRYKITEKSQAVAFWCDPISGHATLYWYRQILGQGPELLVQFQDESVVDDSQLPKDRFSAERLKGVDSTLKIQPAELGDSAMYLCASSLGRGLYYNEQFFGPGTRLTVL.

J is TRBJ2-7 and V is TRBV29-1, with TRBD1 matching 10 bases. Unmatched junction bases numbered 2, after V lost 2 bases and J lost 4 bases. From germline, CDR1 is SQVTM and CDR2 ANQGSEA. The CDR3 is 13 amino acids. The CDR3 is CSVESDRGYEQYF. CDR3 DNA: TGCAGCGTTGAATCGGACAGGGGGTACGAGCAGTACTTC.

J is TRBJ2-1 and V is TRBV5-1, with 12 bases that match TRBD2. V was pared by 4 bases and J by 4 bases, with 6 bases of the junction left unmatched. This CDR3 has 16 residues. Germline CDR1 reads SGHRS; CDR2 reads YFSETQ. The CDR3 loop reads CASSLETSGGYNEQFF. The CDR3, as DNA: TGCGCCAGCAGCCTCGAGACTAGCGGGGGATACAATGAGCAGTTCTTC.

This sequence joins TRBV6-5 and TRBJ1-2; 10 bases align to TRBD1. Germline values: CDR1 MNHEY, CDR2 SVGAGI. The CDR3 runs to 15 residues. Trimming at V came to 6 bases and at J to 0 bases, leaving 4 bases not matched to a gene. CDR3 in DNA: TGTGCCAGCAGAAGACAGGGGGCTACTAACTATGGCTACACCTTC. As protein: CASRRQGATNYGYTF.

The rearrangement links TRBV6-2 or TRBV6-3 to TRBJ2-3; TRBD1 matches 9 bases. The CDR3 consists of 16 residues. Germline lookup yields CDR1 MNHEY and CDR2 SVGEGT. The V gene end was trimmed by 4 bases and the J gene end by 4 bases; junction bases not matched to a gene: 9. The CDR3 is CASSSGQGSTPDTQYF. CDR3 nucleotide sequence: TGTGCCAGCAGTTCCGGACAGGGGTCGACCCCAGATACGCAGTATTTT.

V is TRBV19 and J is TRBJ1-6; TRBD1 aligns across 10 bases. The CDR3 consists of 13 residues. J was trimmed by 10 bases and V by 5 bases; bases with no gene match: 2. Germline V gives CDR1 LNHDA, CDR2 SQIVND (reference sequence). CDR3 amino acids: CASSGQGVSPLHF. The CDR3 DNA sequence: TGTGCCAGTAGTGGACAGGGGGTATCACCCCTCCACTTT.

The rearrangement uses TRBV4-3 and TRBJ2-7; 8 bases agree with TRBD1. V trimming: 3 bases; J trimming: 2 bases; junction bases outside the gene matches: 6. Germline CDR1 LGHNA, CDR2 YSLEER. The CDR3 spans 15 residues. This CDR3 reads CASSQTGTGTYEQYF. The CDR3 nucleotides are TGCGCCAGCAGCCAGACGGGGACAGGAACCTACGAGCAGTACTTC.

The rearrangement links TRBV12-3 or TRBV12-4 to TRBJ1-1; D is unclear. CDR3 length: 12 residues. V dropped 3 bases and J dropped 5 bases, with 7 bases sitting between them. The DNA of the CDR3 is TGTGCCAGCAGTTTTCTTGTTACTGAAGCTTTCTTT. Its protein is CASSFLVTEAFF.

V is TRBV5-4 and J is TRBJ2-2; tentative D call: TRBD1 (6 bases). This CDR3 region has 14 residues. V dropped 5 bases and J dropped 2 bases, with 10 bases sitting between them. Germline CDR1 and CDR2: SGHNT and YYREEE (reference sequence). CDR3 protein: CASRTGTNTGELFF. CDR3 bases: TGTGCCAGCAGGACCGGGACAAACACCGGGGAGCTGTTTTTT.

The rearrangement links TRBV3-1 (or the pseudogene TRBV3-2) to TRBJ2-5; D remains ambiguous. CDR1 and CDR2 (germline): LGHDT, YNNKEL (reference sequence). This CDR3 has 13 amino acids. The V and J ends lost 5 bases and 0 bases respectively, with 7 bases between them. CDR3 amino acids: CASSSRNQETQYF. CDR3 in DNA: TGTGCCAGCAGCAGCCGCAACCAAGAGACCCAGTACTTC.

CDR3 sequence (DNA): TGTGCCAGCAGCGCGGGGGTCAGCTCCTACGAGCAGTACTTC. It encodes CASSAGVSSYEQYF. V gene TRBV9 combines with J gene TRBJ2-7; D may be TRBD2 (6 bases). This CDR3 region has 14 residues. The germline V and J ends were trimmed by 3 bases and 0 bases, with 10 bases remaining between them. CDR1 is SGDLS and CDR2 is YYNGEE in the germline V gene.

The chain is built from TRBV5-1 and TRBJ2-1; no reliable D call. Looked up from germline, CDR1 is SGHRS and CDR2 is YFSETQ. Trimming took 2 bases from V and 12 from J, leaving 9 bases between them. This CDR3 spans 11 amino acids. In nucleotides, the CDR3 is TGCGCCAGCAGCTTCTCGGCGGTGCAGTTCTTC. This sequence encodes CASSFSAVQFF.